The present TCR beta chain was sequenced within a study of metastatic and nonmetastatic thyroid tumors. Each patient went into thyroid surgery without having received any treatment. This CDR3 is 16 amino acids long. Germline-derived CDR1 and CDR2 are ENHRY and SYGVKD. Trimming stripped 4 bases from V and 8 bases from J, with 21 bases between. TCRdb re-called clones via MiXCR from the PCR reads. This sample yields fewer than 40,000 clones, of which approximately 15% are seen a single time; around 19% belongs to the top ten. This clone has at least ten counts. Sequenced input: blood. This rearrangement joins TRBV10-3 to TRBJ2-1; weak D call: TRBD2 (7 bases). This TCR derives from a male donor with papillary thyroid cancer or a benign thyroid nodule (not recorded which). Some clones in this sample may be carry-over from other donors' samples. In DNA, the CDR3 is TGTGCCATCAGTGCGGAGGCGGGAGCACGGGGGCATGAGCAGTTCTTC. Translation: CAISAEAGARGHEQFF.